What follows is one TCR beta chain and its context. The record originates from a study of blood T cell repertoires in COVID-19. For the study at large: In each case, the material was cDNA or gDNA derived from T cells, B-cell-depleted T cells, or PBMCs.

Between the trimmed V and J ends, which lost 7 bases and 4 bases, there was a span of 11 bases. This CDR3 comprises 13 residues. Germline-derived CDR1 and CDR2 are MNHEY and SMNVEV (reference sequence). Assay used: immunoSEQ multiplex PCR; TCRdb lists only in-frame clones, some missing. The sample carries roughly 38,000 clones, 90% recorded once. The chain has TRBV27 and TRBJ2-1; D may be TRBD2 (5 bases). Sequences were obtained from peripheral blood. The sequence was obtained from a man between 60 and 75 years old with active or convalescent COVID-19. CDR3 nucleotides: TGTGCCAGCATAGACCCGGGGTACAATGAGCAGTTCTTC. This sequence encodes CASIDPGYNEQFF.